These T cell receptor beta chains were read from a single sample in a study of T cell repertoires in cytomegalovirus infection. For these TCRs, the target antigens are not known. One entry per CDR3 protein results from TCRdb running MiXCR on the reads. The sample carries around 800,000 distinct CDR3 sequences, less than 35% recorded once. The sequenced sample was cultured CD8+ T cells from PBMCs, obtained from culture after CMV antigen stimulation. These receptor sequences come from a human donor in good health (CMV status not recorded). Some clones in this sample may be carry-over from other donors' samples. CDR3s leave out the opening cysteine and the closing phenylalanine or tryptophan. Only part of the rows carry a size: once, few, many, or a class if the clone is expanded.

v_gene	abundance	j_gene	CDR3aa
TRBV7-8	many	TRBJ2-3	ASSPVGGRASTQY
TRBV6-2/TRBV6-3	.	TRBJ2-1	ASSSLTGGKMAPNYNEQF
TRBV6-6	few	TRBJ2-1	ASPGTSGEAYNEQF
TRBV11-2	.	TRBJ2-6	ASGGDGANVLT
TRBV6-5	.	TRBJ1-3	ASSYSSGTGNTIY
TRBV5-4	.	TRBJ1-6	ASSLSGGSPLH
TRBV6-1	.	TRBJ1-2	ASSEVPGKDYGYT
TRBV6-2/TRBV6-3	.	TRBJ2-3	ASRRTRGDRLDTQY
TRBV6-1	few	TRBJ1-2	ASSELLRTGAYGYT
TRBV20-1	.	TRBJ1-4	SASHLGQGREKLF
TRBV9	.	TRBJ2-3	ASSVDSGQLTDTQY
TRBV27	.	TRBJ2-2	ASSLAGVIGRTGELF
TRBV9	.	TRBJ1-3	VSTTQGIGNTIY
TRBV4-1	.	TRBJ1-1	ASSQDRGSVQHTEAF
TRBV7-2	.	TRBJ1-1	ASSFPPPRASTEAF
TRBV12-3/TRBV12-4	.	TRBJ1-1	ASSYGGQAF
TRBV6-5	few	TRBJ1-4	ARGEIGTGDTNEKLF
TRBV6-6	.	TRBJ1-2	ASSYSAGDPNGYT
TRBV11-3	.	TRBJ2-1	ASSNGQGPTNEQF
TRBV6-6	.	TRBJ2-3	ASGISTDTQY
TRBV6-6	.	TRBJ2-3	ASSSSTSGGKGTQY
TRBV20-1	.	TRBJ1-6	SARQGGSSLH
TRBV4-3	.	TRBJ2-2	ASSHRSATGLNTGELF
TRBV6-5	.	TRBJ1-1	ASSRYPEAF
TRBV6-5	once	TRBJ1-6	ASSARGSPLH
TRBV27	.	TRBJ1-4	ASSALGGRGEKLF
TRBV25-1	.	TRBJ2-3	ASSDLGREKISTDTQY
TRBV6-1	.	TRBJ2-1	ASSHRGPYNEQF
TRBV9	.	TRBJ2-5	ASSVGHTRQGYETQY
TRBV27	.	TRBJ2-7	ASSFGPGMEQY
TRBV4-1	.	TRBJ1-6	ASSQGGAADSPLH
TRBV7-2	many	TRBJ1-1	ASSLLAGSGTEAF
TRBV6-1	few	TRBJ1-5	ASSYSAVQPQH
TRBV5-4	.	TRBJ2-1	ASSLEGLGGGAYNEQF
TRBV4-1	few	TRBJ2-1	ASSQKAVGTGEYNEQF
TRBV13	few	TRBJ2-7	ASSLGLGIYEQY
TRBV9	.	TRBJ2-1	ASSSWTSGEGEQF
TRBV20-1	.	TRBJ2-5	SARDPGAPNQETQY
TRBV6-6	few	TRBJ1-2	ASSYKGVAGYT
TRBV19	.	TRBJ2-1	ASKGRSAYNEQF
TRBV27	.	TRBJ1-1	ATKSYTEAF
TRBV25-1	.	TRBJ1-5	ASSERGVYNQPQH
TRBV7-9	.	TRBJ1-1	ASSIRQGATEAF
TRBV10-3	.	TRBJ2-1	AISESTSGGYNEQF